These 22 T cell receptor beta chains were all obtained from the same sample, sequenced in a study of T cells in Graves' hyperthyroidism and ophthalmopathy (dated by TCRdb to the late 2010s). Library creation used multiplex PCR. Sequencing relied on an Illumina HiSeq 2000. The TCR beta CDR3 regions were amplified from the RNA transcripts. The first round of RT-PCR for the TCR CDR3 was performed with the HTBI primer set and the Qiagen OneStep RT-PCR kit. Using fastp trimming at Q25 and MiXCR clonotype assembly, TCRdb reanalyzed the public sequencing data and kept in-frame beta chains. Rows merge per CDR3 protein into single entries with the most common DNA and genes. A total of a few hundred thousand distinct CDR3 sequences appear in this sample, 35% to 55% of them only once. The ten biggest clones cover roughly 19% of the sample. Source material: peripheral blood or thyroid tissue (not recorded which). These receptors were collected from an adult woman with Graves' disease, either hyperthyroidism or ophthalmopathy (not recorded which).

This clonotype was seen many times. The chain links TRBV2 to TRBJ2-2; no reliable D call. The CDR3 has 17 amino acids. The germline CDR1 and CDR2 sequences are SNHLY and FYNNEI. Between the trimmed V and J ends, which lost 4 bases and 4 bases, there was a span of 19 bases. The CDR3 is CASSVGVYSFGTGELFF. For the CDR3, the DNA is TGTGCCAGCAGTGTAGGTGTCTATTCATTCGGCACCGGGGAGCTGTTTTTT.

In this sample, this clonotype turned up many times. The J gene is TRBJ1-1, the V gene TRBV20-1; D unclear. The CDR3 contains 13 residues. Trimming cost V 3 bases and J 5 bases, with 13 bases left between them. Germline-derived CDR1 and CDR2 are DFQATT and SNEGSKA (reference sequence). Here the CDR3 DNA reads TGCAGTGCTAGTTTGCCAACGGGGACTGAAGCTTTCTTT. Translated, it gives CSASLPTGTEAFF.

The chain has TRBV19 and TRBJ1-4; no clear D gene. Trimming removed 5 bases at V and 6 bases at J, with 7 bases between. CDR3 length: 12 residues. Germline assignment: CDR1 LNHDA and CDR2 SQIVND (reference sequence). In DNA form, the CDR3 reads TGTGCCAGTAGTCAGCGGGATGAAAAACTGTTTTTT. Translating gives CASSQRDEKLFF.

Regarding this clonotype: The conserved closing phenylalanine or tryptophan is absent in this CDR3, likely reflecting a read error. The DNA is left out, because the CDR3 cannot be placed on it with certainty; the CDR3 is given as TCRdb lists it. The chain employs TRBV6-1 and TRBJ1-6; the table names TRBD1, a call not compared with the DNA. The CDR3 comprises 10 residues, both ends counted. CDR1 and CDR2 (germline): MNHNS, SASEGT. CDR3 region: CASSTNDRGV.

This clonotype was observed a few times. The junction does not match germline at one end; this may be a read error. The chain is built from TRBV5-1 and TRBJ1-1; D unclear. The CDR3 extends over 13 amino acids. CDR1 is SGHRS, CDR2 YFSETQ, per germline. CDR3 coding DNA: TGTGCCAGCAGACACCAAGCAAGGACTGAAGCTTTCTTT. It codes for CASRHQARTEAFF.

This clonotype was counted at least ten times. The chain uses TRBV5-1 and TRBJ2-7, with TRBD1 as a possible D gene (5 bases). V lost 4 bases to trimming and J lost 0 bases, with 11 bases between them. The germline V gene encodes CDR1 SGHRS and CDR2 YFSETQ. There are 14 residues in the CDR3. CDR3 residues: CASSPRQHSYEQYF. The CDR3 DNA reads TGCGCCAGCAGCCCACGACAGCACTCCTACGAGCAGTACTTC. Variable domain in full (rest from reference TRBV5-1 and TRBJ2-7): KAGVTQTPRYLIKTRGQQVTLSCSPISGHRSVSWYQQTPGQGLQFLFEYFSETQRNKGNFPGRFSGRQFSNSRSEMNVSTLELGDSALYLCASSPRQHSYEQYFGPGTRLTVT.

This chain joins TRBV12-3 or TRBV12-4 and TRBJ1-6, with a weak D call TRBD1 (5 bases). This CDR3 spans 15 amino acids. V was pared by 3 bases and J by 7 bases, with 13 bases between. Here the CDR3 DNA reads TGTGCCAGCAGTTTGGGGGTTAGGAAGAATTCACCCCTCCACTTT. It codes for CASSLGVRKNSPLHF.

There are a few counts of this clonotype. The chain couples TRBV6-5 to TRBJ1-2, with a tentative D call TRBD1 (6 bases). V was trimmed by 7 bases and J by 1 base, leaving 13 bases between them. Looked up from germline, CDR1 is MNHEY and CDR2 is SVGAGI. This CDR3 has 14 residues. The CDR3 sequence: CASKPQGRNYGYTF. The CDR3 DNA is TGTGCCAGCAAACCTCAGGGGCGTAACTATGGCTACACCTTC.

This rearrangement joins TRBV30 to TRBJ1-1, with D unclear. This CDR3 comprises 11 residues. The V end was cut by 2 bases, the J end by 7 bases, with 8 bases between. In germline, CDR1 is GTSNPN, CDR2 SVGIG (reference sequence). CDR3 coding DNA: TGTGCCTGGAGTACGTCGAGTGAAGCTTTCTTT. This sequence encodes CAWSTSSEAFF.

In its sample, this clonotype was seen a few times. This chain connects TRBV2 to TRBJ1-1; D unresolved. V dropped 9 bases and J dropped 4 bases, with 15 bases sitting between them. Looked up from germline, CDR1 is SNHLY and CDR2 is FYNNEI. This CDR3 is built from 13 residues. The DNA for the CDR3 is TGTGCCAGGACCTCATCCGGCGGCACTGAAGCTTTCTTT. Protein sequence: CARTSSGGTEAFF.

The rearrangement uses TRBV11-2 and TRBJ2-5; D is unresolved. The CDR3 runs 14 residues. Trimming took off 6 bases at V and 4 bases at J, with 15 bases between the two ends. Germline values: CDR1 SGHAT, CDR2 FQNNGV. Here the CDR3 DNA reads TGTGCCAGCAGAAGAGTGGGGAAGAGAGAGACCCAGTACTTC. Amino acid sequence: CASRRVGKRETQYF.

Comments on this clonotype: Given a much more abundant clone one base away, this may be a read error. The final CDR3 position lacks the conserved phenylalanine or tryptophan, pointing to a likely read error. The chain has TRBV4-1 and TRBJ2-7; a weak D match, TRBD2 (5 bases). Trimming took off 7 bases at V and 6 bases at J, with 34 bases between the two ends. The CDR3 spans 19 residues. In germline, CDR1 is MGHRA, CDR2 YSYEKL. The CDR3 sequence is CASTKTPLKIPGSPSEQYL. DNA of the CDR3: TGCGCCAGCACAAAGACGCCCTTGAAGATTCCGGGAAGTCCCTCCGAGCAGTACCTC.

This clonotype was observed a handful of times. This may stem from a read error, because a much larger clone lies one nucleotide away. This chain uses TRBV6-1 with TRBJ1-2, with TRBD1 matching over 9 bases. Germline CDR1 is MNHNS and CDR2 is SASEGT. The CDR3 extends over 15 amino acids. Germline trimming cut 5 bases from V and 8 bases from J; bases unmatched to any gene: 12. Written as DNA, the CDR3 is TGTGCCAGCAGTTACGATTGGGGACAGGGAGGCGGCTACACCTTC. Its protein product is CASSYDWGQGGGYTF.

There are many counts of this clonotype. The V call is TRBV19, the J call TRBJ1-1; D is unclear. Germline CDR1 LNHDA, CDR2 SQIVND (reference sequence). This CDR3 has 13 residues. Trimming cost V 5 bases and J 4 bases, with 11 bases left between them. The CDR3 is CASSALGATEAFF. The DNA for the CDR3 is TGTGCCAGTAGTGCTCTGGGAGCCACTGAAGCTTTCTTT.

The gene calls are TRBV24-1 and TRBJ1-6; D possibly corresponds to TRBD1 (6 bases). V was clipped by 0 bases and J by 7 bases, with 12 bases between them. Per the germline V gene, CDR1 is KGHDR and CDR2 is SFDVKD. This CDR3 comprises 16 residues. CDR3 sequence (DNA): TGTGCCACCAGTGATTTGCAACGGCAGGGGAATTCACCCCTCCACTTT. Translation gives CATSDLQRQGNSPLHF.

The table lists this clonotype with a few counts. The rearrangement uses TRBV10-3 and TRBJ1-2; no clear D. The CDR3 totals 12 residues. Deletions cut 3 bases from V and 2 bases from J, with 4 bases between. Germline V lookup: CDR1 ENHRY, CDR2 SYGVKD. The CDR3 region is CAISDQNYGYTF. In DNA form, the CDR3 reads TGTGCCATCAGTGACCAGAACTATGGCTACACCTTC.

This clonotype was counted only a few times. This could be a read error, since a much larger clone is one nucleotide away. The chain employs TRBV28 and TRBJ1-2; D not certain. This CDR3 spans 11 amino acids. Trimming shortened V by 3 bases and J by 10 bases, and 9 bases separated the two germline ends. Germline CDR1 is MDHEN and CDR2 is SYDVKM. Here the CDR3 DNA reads TGTGCCAGCAGTTTCGGGCCTCCCTACACCTTC. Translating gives CASSFGPPYTF.

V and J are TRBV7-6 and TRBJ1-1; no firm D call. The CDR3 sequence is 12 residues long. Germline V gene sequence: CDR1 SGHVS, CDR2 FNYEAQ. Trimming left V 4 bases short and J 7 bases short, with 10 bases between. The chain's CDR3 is CASSSASSEAFF. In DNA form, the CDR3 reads TGTGCCAGCAGCTCAGCCTCAAGTGAAGCTTTCTTT.

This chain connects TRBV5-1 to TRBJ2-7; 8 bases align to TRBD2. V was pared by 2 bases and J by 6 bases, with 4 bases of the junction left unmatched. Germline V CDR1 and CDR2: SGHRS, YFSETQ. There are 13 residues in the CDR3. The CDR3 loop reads CASSLAGDGEQYF. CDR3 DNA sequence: TGCGCCAGCAGCTTAGCGGGAGACGGCGAGCAGTACTTC.

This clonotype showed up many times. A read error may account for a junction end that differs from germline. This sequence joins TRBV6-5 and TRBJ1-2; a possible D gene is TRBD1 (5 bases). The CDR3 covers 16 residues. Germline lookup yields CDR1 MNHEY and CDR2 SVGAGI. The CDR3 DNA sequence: TGTGCCAGCAGTGACTCCCCGGGACGGATAAACTATGGCTACACCTTC. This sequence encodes CASSDSPGRINYGYTF.

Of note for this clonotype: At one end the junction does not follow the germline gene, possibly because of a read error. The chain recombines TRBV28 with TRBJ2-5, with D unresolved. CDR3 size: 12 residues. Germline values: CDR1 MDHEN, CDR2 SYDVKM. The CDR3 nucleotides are TGTGCCGGCAGCCTCCAGTTGGGGACCCAGTACTTC. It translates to CAGSLQLGTQYF.

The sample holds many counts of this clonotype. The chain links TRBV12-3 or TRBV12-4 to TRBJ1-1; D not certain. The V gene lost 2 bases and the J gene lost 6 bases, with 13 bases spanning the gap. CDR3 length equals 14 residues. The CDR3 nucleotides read TGTGCCAGCAGTTTAAAGTCCAGTATTTCTGAAGCTTTCTTT. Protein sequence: CASSLKSSISEAFF.